The following is a T cell receptor beta chain sequence with its context. What it recognizes is unknown. This sample is part of a study of blood T cells in healthy people across ages. Next came a second PCR, run for roughly 7 to 12 cycles, which used a sample-barcoded 5' primer along with a J-beta primer mix. Each CDR3 protein gets one entry after TCRdb re-called the 5' RACE reads with MiXCR. Of nearly 800,000 distinct CDR3 sequences in the sample, roughly 56% were seen once. Notes on the study in general: The study could not conclusively compare naive and antigen-experienced cells, given its unsorted PBMCs.

The V and J ends lost 6 bases and 3 bases respectively, with 11 bases between them. Germline CDR1 is SQVTM and CDR2 is ANQGSEA. This CDR3 contains 13 residues. The rearrangement uses TRBV29-1 and TRBJ1-4; D is uncertain. Source material: blood. The clonotype originates from a man between 35 and 55 years old in good health. In DNA form, the CDR3 reads TGCAGCGTGCTGGTTGTAGCTAATGAAAAACTGTTTTTT. Residues: CSVLVVANEKLFF.